Following are 17 T cell receptor beta chains from one sample sequenced in a study of early T cells in non-severe SARS-CoV-2 infection. TCRdb reprocessed the 5' RACE reads with MiXCR, giving one entry per CDR3 protein. The sample carries about 34,000 distinct CDR3 sequences, approximately 6.9% recorded once. The input for sequencing was whole blood, taken at baseline. These receptor sequences come from an adult who was a healthcare worker with PCR-confirmed SARS-CoV-2 infection or an uninfected control (not recorded which).

Many counts were recorded for this clonotype. The chain uses TRBV7-9 and TRBJ2-7; D unresolved. The CDR3 length is 13 residues. Germline CDR1 reads SEHNR; CDR2 reads FQNEAQ (reference sequence). The ends were cut back, 1 base at V and 5 bases at J, with 9 bases in the middle. Here the CDR3 reads CASSLVGSNEQYF. The CDR3 DNA reads as TGTGCCAGCAGCTTAGTGGGCAGCAACGAGCAGTACTTC.

In its sample, this clonotype was seen many times. This rearrangement joins TRBV20-1 to TRBJ1-2; 9 bases match TRBD1. This CDR3 comprises 15 residues. Germline CDR1 and CDR2: DFQATT and SNEGSKA (reference sequence). Unmatched junction bases numbered 14, after V lost 6 bases and J lost 6 bases. DNA of the CDR3: TGCAGTGCCCCCAAGCCCTCGGGACAGGGAAATGGCTACACCTTC. It specifies CSAPKPSGQGNGYTF.

This clonotype was found many times. The chain links TRBV6-2 or TRBV6-3 to TRBJ2-6; TRBD1 matches at 8 bases. After removal of 7 bases from V and 11 bases from J, the junction contained 10 bases not matched to a gene. Germline values: CDR1 MNHEY, CDR2 SVGEGT. The CDR3 extends over 14 amino acids. CDR3 sequence reads: CASKRTGIGYVLTF. CDR3 bases: TGTGCCAGCAAAAGGACAGGGATTGGGTACGTCCTGACTTTC.

This clonotype was seen at least ten times. V usage is TRBV11-2 and J usage is TRBJ1-6, with 7 bases fitting TRBD1. Germline V lookup: CDR1 SGHAT, CDR2 FQNNGV. The CDR3 has 15 amino acids. V gave up 2 bases and J gave up 7 bases; unmatched junction bases: 5. CDR3 loop: CASSLSGTANSPLHF. The CDR3 DNA follows: TGTGCCAGCAGCTTAAGCGGGACAGCCAATTCACCCCTCCACTTT.

This clonotype was found a few times. The V call is TRBV20-1, the J call TRBJ2-7; 13 nucleotides match TRBD2. This CDR3 has 14 residues. Germline V gene sequence: CDR1 DFQATT, CDR2 SNEGSKA (reference sequence). Trimming at V came to 6 bases and at J to 7 bases, leaving 9 bases not matched to a gene. CDR3 in DNA: TGCAGTGCGTTCATGGGACTAGCGGGAAGGGAGCAGTACTTC. Translation gives CSAFMGLAGREQYF.

This clonotype was picked up a small number of times. The chain links TRBV10-3 to TRBJ1-5; D is unclear. This CDR3 has 15 residues. Per the germline V gene, CDR1 is ENHRY and CDR2 is SYGVKD. V was cut by 4 bases and J by 4 bases, with 14 bases left in between. The CDR3 region is CAISVDLSANQPQHF. CDR3 coding DNA: TGTGCCATCAGTGTAGACCTATCTGCGAATCAGCCCCAGCATTTT.

This clonotype came up many times. The chain joins TRBV5-1 to TRBJ2-2; the D is unclear. The CDR3 consists of 15 residues. Germline V lookup: CDR1 SGHRS, CDR2 YFSETQ. V was pared by 6 bases and J by 5 bases, with 17 bases between. The CDR3, as DNA: TGCGCCAGCACCTTTAGAACCACCGATACCGGGGAGCTGTTTTTT. It encodes CASTFRTTDTGELFF.

Ten or more counts support this clonotype. The chain recombines TRBV20-1 with TRBJ1-1, with D unclear. The CDR3 sequence is 13 residues long. V was cut by 3 bases and J by 5 bases, with 13 bases left in between. Germline CDR1 is DFQATT and CDR2 is SNEGSKA (reference sequence). This CDR3 reads CSASPVGRTEAFF. CDR3 DNA sequence: TGCAGTGCTAGCCCAGTAGGGCGAACTGAAGCTTTCTTT.

This clonotype has just a few counts. J is TRBJ2-3 and V is TRBV5-4; 8 nucleotides align to TRBD2. Per germline, CDR1 SGHNT and CDR2 YYREEE (reference sequence). The CDR3 extends over 15 amino acids. The trim removed 4 bases at V and 1 base at J, leaving 5 bases unmatched. The CDR3: CASSRGLGGTDTQYF. CDR3 coding DNA: TGTGCCAGCAGCCGGGGACTAGGGGGCACAGATACGCAGTATTTT.

This clonotype was seen repeatedly, ten times or more. The rearrangement joins TRBV27 to TRBJ1-5; D is perhaps TRBD1 (6 bases). The V gene lost 5 bases and the J gene lost 3 bases, with 14 bases spanning the gap. The CDR3 loop spans 15 amino acids. The V gene's germline CDR1 is MNHEY and CDR2 SMNVEV (reference sequence). Here the CDR3 DNA reads TGTGCCAGCAGTGAATTGGGACAAGTCAATCAGCCCCAGCATTTT. It is translated as CASSELGQVNQPQHF.

This clonotype is categorized as medium-sized. The J gene is TRBJ2-1, the V gene TRBV7-3; D is uncertain. The germline V and J ends were trimmed by 0 bases and 6 bases, with 6 bases remaining between them. CDR3 length equals 13 residues. Germline lookup yields CDR1 SGHTA and CDR2 FQGTGA. Here the CDR3 reads CASSLTSTNEQFF. The CDR3 coding sequence is TGTGCCAGCAGCTTAACGTCGACCAATGAGCAGTTCTTC.

A few counts support this clonotype. V and J are TRBV27 and TRBJ2-3; 9 bases agree with TRBD2. The CDR3 consists of 16 residues. V shed 6 bases, J shed 2 bases, and the junction held 9 bases outside the gene matches. Germline V gene data show CDR1 as MNHEY and CDR2 as SMNVEV (reference sequence). The CDR3 loop is CASRRIGLAYTDTQYF. DNA for the CDR3: TGTGCCAGCAGAAGAATCGGACTAGCGTACACAGATACGCAGTATTTT.

The V gene is TRBV28, the J gene TRBJ2-7, with TRBD1 identical over 9 bases. The CDR3 is 16 amino acids. The junction had 6 bases not matched to a gene; V was cut back by 3 bases and J by 0 bases. Germline-derived CDR1 and CDR2 are MDHEN and SYDVKM. This CDR3 reads CASSLPGTGSSYEQYF. For the CDR3, the DNA is TGTGCCAGCAGTTTGCCCGGGACAGGGAGCTCCTACGAGCAGTACTTC.

This clonotype was seen many times. V usage is TRBV2 and J usage is TRBJ2-6; 7 bases map to TRBD2. Per the germline V gene, CDR1 is SNHLY and CDR2 is FYNNEI. This CDR3 has 20 amino acids. V shed 0 bases and J 1 base; nucleotides not matched to a gene: 12. DNA of the CDR3: TGTGCCAGCAGTGAAGCCGGGATGGGACTACCAGGTTCTGGGGCCAACGTCCTGACTTTC. Translating gives CASSEAGMGLPGSGANVLTF.

The sample holds many counts of this clonotype. The rearrangement joins TRBV27 to TRBJ2-1, with a tentative D call TRBD2 (5 bases). Trimming took 2 bases from V and 4 from J, leaving 12 bases between them. From germline, CDR1 is MNHEY and CDR2 SMNVEV (reference sequence). This CDR3 spans 15 amino acids. CDR3 in DNA: TGTGCCAGCAGTTTAGAGGGCCTAGGTTACAATGAGCAGTTCTTC. Encoded protein: CASSLEGLGYNEQFF.

This clonotype was seen ten or more times. The chain is built from TRBV6-2 or TRBV6-3 and TRBJ2-5; D remains unclear. V lost 8 bases, J lost 7 bases, and 11 bases lay in between. CDR3 size: 11 residues. Germline CDR1 and CDR2: MNHEY and SVGEGT. CDR3 sequence: CASGSLGTQYF. For the CDR3, the DNA is TGTGCCAGCGGATCTTTGGGGACCCAGTACTTC.

This clonotype came up many times. This chain joins TRBV7-8 and TRBJ2-5, with 12 nucleotides matching TRBD2. Germline V CDR1 and CDR2: SGHVS, FQNEAQ. The CDR3 extends over 19 amino acids. V was clipped by 1 base and J by 1 base; unmatched bases: 10. CDR3 bases: TGTGCCAGCAGCTTAGAATATGCCACTAGCGGGAGGCGCCAAGAGACCCAGTACTTC. Translated: CASSLEYATSGRRQETQYF.